One sample yielded the 3 T cell receptor beta chains listed below, sequenced in a study of shared clonotypes between healthy human individuals. Some clones are missing from TCRdb's copy, which holds only in-frame ones; the method was immunoSEQ multiplex PCR. The table has roughly 2.4 million clones, approximately 94% seen once. Input material: naive CD4+ T cells sorted from blood. The subset: CD45RA+ positively selected. Receptors originate from a man younger than 30 in good health.

J is TRBJ1-3 and V is TRBV6-4; D is ambiguous. CDR1 is MRHNA, CDR2 SNTAGT, per germline. There are 13 residues in the CDR3. The V end was cut by 6 bases, the J end by 2 bases, with 8 bases between. The CDR3 protein is CASSAGPGNTIYF. The CDR3 bases are TGTGCCAGCAGCGCCGGACCTGGAAACACCATATATTTT.

V and J are TRBV2 and TRBJ2-2; 10 bases match TRBD2. Germline V gives CDR1 SNHLY, CDR2 FYNNEI. Unmatched junction bases numbered 5, after V lost 6 bases and J lost 7 bases. The CDR3 has 14 amino acids. The CDR3 sequence: CASRHRTSGGELFF. DNA of the CDR3: TGTGCCAGCAGGCACCGGACTAGCGGCGGGGAGCTGTTTTTT.

V and J are TRBV7-2 and TRBJ1-2, with D perhaps matching TRBD1 (6 bases). V was trimmed by 1 base and J by 8 bases, leaving 17 bases between them. This CDR3 spans 15 amino acids. Germline V gene data show CDR1 as SGHTA and CDR2 as FQGNSA. For the CDR3, the DNA is TGTGCCAGCAGCTTAGGTGGACAGACAACACGAGGCTACACCTTC. It encodes CASSLGGQTTRGYTF.